Below, 5 T cell receptor beta chains from the same sample are listed, as sequenced in a study of T cells in Graves' hyperthyroidism and ophthalmopathy. TCR beta CDR3 regions were amplified from RNA. An initial round of RT-PCR targeting the TCR CDR3 relied on the HTBI primer set. One entry per CDR3 protein results from TCRdb running MiXCR on the multiplex PCR reads. The sample gives about 400,000 distinct CDR3 sequences, 15% of which show up once; less than 35% is in the top ten. The sequenced material came from blood. These receptors all come from a young woman with Graves' hyperthyroidism.

At least ten counts were recorded for this clonotype. The chain has TRBV5-1 and TRBJ1-1, with D maybe TRBD1 (5 bases). Trimming cost V 3 bases and J 1 base, with 13 bases left between them. Germline V gene sequence: CDR1 SGHRS, CDR2 YFSETQ. The CDR3 contains 15 residues. The CDR3 DNA sequence: TGCGCCAGCAGCTCCCTTGGGGGGACGAACACTGAAGCTTTCTTT. Its translation is CASSSLGGTNTEAFF.

DNA for the CDR3: TGTGCCAGCAGCGACTCGACTAGCGGAAGCTACGAGCAGTACTTC. It encodes CASSDSTSGSYEQYF. The V gene is TRBV25-1, the J gene TRBJ2-7, with 9 bases that match TRBD2. The trim removed 6 bases at V and 3 bases at J, leaving 9 bases unmatched. This CDR3 spans 15 amino acids. Germline CDR1 reads MGHDK; CDR2 reads SYGVNS.

This clonotype was found many times. The J gene is TRBJ2-2, the V gene TRBV11-2; TRBD1 matches 8 bases. V was clipped by 4 bases and J by 4 bases; unmatched bases: 8. Per germline, CDR1 SGHAT and CDR2 FQNNGV. The CDR3 has 16 amino acids. In DNA, the CDR3 is TGTGCCAGCAGCTCCCGAGGCAGGGGGCGCACCGGGGAGCTGTTTTTT. Translating it yields CASSSRGRGRTGELFF.

This clonotype was counted many times. The chain combines TRBV10-1 with TRBJ2-7; tentatively, D is TRBD1 or TRBD2 (5 bases each). V was clipped by 2 bases and J by 3 bases, with 8 bases between them. Germline CDR1 reads WNHNN; CDR2 reads SYGVQD (reference sequence). The CDR3 loop spans 13 amino acids. The CDR3 bases are TGCGCCAGCAGTGAGGGGGGATTCTACGAGCAGTACTTC. Amino acid sequence: CASSEGGFYEQYF.

The rearrangement joins TRBV9 to TRBJ2-5; 12 bases are a match to TRBD2. With V trimmed by 2 bases and J by 5 bases, 7 bases remained unmatched. CDR3 length: 16 amino acids. Germline V gene data show CDR1 as SGDLS and CDR2 as YYNGEE. Here the CDR3 DNA reads TGTGCCAGCAGCGTGTCGACTAGCGGGAGTTCGGAGACCCAGTACTTC. Protein product: CASSVSTSGSSETQYF.